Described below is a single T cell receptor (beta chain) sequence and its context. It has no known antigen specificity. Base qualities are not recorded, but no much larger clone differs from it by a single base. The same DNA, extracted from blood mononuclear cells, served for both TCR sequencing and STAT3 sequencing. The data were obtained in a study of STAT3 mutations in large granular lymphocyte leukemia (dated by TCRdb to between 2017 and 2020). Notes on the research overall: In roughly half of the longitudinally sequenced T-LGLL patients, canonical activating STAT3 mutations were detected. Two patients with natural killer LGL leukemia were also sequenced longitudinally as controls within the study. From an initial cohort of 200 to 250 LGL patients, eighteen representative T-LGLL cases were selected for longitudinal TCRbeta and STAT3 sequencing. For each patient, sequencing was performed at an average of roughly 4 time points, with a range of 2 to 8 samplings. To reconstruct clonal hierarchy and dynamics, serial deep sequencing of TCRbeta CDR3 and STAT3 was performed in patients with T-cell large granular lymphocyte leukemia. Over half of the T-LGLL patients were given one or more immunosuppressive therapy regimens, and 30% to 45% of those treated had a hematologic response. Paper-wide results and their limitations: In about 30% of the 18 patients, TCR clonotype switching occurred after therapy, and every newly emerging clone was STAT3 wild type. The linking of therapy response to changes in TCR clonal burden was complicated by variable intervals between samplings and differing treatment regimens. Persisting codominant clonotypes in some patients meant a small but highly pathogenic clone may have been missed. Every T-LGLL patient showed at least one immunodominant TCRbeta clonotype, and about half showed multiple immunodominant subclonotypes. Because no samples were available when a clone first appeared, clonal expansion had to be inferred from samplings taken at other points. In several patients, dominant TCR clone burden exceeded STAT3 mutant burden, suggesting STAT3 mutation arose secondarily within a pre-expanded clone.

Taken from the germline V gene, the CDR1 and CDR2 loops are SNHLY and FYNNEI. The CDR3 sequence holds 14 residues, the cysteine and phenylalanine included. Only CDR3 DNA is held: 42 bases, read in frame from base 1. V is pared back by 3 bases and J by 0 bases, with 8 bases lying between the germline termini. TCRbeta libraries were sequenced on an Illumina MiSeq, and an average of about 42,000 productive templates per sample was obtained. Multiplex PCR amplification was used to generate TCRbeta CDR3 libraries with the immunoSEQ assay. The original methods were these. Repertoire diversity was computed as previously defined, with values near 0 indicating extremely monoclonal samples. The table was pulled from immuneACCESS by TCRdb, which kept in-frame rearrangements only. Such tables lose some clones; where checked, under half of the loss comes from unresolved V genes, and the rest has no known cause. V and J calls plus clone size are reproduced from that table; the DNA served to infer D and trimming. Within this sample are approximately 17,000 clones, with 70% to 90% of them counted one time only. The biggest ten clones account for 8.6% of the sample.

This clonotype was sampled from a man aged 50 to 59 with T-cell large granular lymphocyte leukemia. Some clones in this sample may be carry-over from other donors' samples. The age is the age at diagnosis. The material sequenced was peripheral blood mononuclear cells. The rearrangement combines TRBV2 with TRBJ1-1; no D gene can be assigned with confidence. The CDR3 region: CASSEVVMNTEAFF. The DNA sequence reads TGTGCCAGCAGTGAGGTAGTTATGAACACTGAAGCTTTCTTT.